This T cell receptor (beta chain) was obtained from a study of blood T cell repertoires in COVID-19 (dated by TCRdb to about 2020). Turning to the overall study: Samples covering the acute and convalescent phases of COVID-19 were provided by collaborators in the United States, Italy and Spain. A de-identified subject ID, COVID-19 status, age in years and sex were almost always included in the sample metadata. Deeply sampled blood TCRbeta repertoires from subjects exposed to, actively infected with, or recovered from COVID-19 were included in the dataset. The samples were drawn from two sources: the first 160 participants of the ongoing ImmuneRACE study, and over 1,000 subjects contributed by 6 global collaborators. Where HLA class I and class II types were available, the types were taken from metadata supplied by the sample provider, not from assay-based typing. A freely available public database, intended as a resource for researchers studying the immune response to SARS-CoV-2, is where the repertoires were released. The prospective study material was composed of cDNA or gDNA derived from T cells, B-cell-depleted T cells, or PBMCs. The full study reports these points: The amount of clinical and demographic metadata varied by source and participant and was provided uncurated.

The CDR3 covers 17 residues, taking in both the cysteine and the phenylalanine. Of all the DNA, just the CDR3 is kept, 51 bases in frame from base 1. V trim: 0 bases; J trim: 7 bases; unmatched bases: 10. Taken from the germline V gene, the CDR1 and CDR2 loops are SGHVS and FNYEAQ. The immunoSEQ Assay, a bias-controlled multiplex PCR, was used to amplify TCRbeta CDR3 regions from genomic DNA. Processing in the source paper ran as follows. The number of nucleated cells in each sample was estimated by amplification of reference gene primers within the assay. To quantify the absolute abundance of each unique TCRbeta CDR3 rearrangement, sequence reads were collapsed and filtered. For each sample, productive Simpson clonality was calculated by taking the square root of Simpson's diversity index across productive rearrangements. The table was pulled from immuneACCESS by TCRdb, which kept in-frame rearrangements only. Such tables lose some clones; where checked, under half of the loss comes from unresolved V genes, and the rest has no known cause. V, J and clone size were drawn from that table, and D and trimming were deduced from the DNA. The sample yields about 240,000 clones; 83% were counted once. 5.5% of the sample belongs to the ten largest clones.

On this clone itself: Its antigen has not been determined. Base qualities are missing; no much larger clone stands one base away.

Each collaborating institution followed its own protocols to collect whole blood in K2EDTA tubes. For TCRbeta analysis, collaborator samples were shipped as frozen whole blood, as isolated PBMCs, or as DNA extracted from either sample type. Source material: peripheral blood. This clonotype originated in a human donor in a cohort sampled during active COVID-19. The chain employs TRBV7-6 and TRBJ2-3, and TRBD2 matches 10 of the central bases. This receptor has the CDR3 CASSLAAAGGAQYTQYF. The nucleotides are TGTGCCAGCAGCTTAGCGGCAGCGGGAGGGGCCCAATATACGCAGTATTTT.